These 32 T cell receptor beta chains share one sample of origin, sequenced in a study of T cells in women clearing cervical HPV infection. Measured with immunoSEQ multiplex PCR; TCRdb has only the in-frame clones, and not every one. This repertoire comprises fewer than 30,000 clones; its ten largest clones make up roughly 15%. The sequencing input was blood buffy coat. All receptors derive from a woman aged 18-70 years with a cervical HPV16 infection that either progressed to CIN3+ or cleared (not recorded which).

On this clone itself: The observed sequence ends 3 residues before the CDR3 terminus, with the missing tail filled in from the germline J gene. The rearrangement links TRBV5-8 to TRBJ2-7; 8 positions match TRBD1. CDR1 is SGHTS, CDR2 YDEGEE, per germline. Losses at the gene ends were 5 bases for V and 2 bases for J; bases not matched to a gene: 6. The CDR3 runs 14 residues. The CDR3 protein is CASSPRTGTYEQYF. The DNA read from the CDR3 is TGTGCCAGCAGTCCGCGGACAGGGACCTACGAG.

In the case of this clone: The CDR3 end falls 3 residues outside the read, so it is completed with the germline J gene. The gene calls are TRBV5-1 and TRBJ1-1, with D uncertain. The CDR3 is 12 residues long. Per the germline V gene, CDR1 is SGHRS and CDR2 is YFSETQ. Partial CDR3 DNA: TGCGCCAGCAGCTTGGACTCGGCGGTA. This encodes CASSLDSAV. The entire CDR3 sequence reads CASSLDSAVAFF.

Concerning this clone: The read terminates 3 residues before the CDR3 end, so the remaining end is supplied by the germline J gene. The rearrangement uses TRBV7-2 and TRBJ1-2, with TRBD1 matching over 7 bases. The CDR3 is 14 residues long. Germline V CDR1 and CDR2: SGHTA, FQGNSA. The sequenced part of the CDR3 DNA is TGTGCCAGCAGCCCAGACAGGGCGGGCTACGAC. It translates to CASSPDRAGYD. The whole CDR3 sequence reads CASSPDRAGYDYTF.

Comment on this clone: The read stops 3 residues short of the end of the CDR3; the missing end is completed from the germline J gene. The chain has TRBV7-2 and TRBJ1-1, with D unresolved. The CDR3 runs 11 residues. CDR1 SGHTA and CDR2 FQGNSA come from the germline V gene. The CDR3 is CASSTRWEAFF. The covered CDR3 bases are TGTGCCAGCAGCACCAGGTGGGAA.

For this clone: The read stops 3 residues short of the end of the CDR3; the missing end is completed from the germline J gene. V is TRBV14 and J is TRBJ2-3; 10 bases agree with TRBD2. The CDR3 sequence is 16 residues long. Germline trimming cut 4 bases from V and 3 bases from J; bases unmatched to any gene: 7. Germline V CDR1 and CDR2: SGHDN, FVKESK. The CDR3 protein is CASSPPGTSVTDTQYF. CDR3 DNA (partial): TGTGCCAGCAGCCCACCCGGGACTAGCGTGACAGATACG. Filled out from reference TRBV14 and TRBJ2-3, the complete variable domain reads EAGVTQFPSHSVIEKGQTVTLRCDPISGHDNLYWYRRVMGKEIKFLLHFVKESKQDESGMPNNRFLAERTGGTYSTLKVQPAELEDSGVYFCASSPPGTSVTDTQYFGPGTRLTVL.

As regards this clone: The read halts 3 residues ahead of the CDR3 end, with the missing end drawn from the germline J gene. The chain recombines TRBV20-1 with TRBJ2-3; D call uncertain. The CDR3 consists of 14 residues. CDR1 and CDR2 from the germline V gene are DFQATT and SNEGSKA (reference sequence). Trimming removed 0 bases at V and 5 bases at J, with 12 bases between. The covered CDR3 bases are TGCAGTGCTAGAGATCCGGTGAATGAAGATACG. This translates into CSARDPVNEDT. The full-length CDR3 reads as CSARDPVNEDTQYF.

As for this clone: The read comes to an end 3 residues before the CDR3 does, leaving the germline J gene to fill in the end. The chain carries TRBV7-3 and TRBJ2-3; perhaps TRBD2 as D (6 bases). The V end was cut by 4 bases, the J end by 6 bases, with 17 bases between. CDR1 and CDR2 (germline): SGHTA, FQGTGA. CDR3 size: 15 residues. This CDR3 reads CASSSTGTSHDTQYF. Partial CDR3 DNA: TGTGCCAGCAGCTCAACCGGGACTTCCCACGATACG. Full variable domain (remainder filled in from reference TRBV7-3 and TRBJ2-3): GAGVSQTPSNKVTEKGKYVELRCDPISGHTALYWYRQSLGQGPEFLIYFQGTGAADDSGLPNDRFFAVRPEGSVSTLKIQRTERGDSAVYLCASSSTGTSHDTQYFGPGTRLTVL.

The CDR3 bases that were read are TGTGCCAGTAGTGTTCAAGGGGGAAAGGGTCAGCCC. This gives the protein CASSVQGGKGQP. The entire CDR3 protein reads CASSVQGGKGQPQHF. The rearrangement joins TRBV19 to TRBJ1-5; TRBD1 might be the D (6 bases). The read ends 3 residues before the CDR3 terminus; that terminus is restored from the germline J gene. The CDR3 runs 15 residues. Trimming removed 5 bases at V and 6 bases at J, with 17 bases between. Germline CDR1 LNHDA, CDR2 SQIVND (reference sequence).

CDR3 DNA (partial): TGTGCCAGCAGCACTAGTCTAGGGACG. Protein sequence: CASSTSLGT. The entire CDR3 is CASSTSLGTQYF. The gene calls are TRBV6-2 or TRBV6-3 and TRBJ2-3; a weak D match, TRBD2 (5 bases). The read terminates 3 residues before the CDR3 end, so the remaining end is supplied by the germline J gene. This CDR3 has 12 amino acids. Germline CDR1 reads MNHEY; CDR2 reads SVGEGT.

For this clone: The CDR3 end falls 3 residues outside the read, so it is completed with the germline J gene. The chain employs TRBV20-1 and TRBJ2-4; 11 bases match TRBD1. The CDR3 has 15 amino acids. CDR1 and CDR2 from the germline V gene are DFQATT and SNEGSKA (reference sequence). V dropped 6 bases and J dropped 1; count of bases not matched to a gene: 5. CDR3 sequence: CSADRGLIAKNIQYF. Incomplete CDR3 DNA: TGCAGTGCGGACAGGGGGCTTATCGCCAAAAACATT.

Remarks on this clone: Coverage ceases 3 residues before the CDR3 finishes, and the germline J gene fills in the end. The V gene is TRBV29-1, the J gene TRBJ2-2, with a possible D match to TRBD1 (5 bases). CDR1 SQVTM and CDR2 ANQGSEA come from the germline V gene. V was trimmed by 4 bases and J by 0 bases, leaving 9 bases between them. The length of the CDR3 is 14 residues. The CDR3 sequence: CSVVGPPNTGELFF. The covered CDR3 bases are TGCAGCGTTGTGGGGCCCCCGAACACCGGGGAG.

As regards this clone: The read falls 3 residues short of the CDR3 end, and the missing part is taken from the germline J gene. The V and J genes are TRBV5-1 and TRBJ2-3; TRBD2 is a possible D gene (6 bases). Trimming took 4 bases from V and 3 from J, leaving 15 bases between them. CDR3 length: 15 residues. Germline V gene data show CDR1 as SGHRS and CDR2 as YFSETQ. The CDR3 sequence is CASSTSGAETDTQYF. The sequenced CDR3 bases are TGCGCCAGCAGCACCTCGGGAGCGGAAACAGATACG.

A remark on this clone: The CDR3 end falls 3 residues outside the read, so it is completed with the germline J gene. The gene calls are TRBV20-1 and TRBJ1-5; TRBD1 is a possible D gene (5 bases). The V gene's germline CDR1 is DFQATT and CDR2 SNEGSKA (reference sequence). The CDR3 has 16 amino acids. V lost 5 bases and J lost 0, with 17 bases in between. CDR3 sequence reads: CSASPSGTHSNQPQHF. The sequenced CDR3 bases are TGCAGTGCTTCCCCGTCCGGGACTCATAGCAATCAGCCC.

With respect to this clone: From the germline J gene comes the end of the CDR3, since the read stops 3 residues before it. V usage is TRBV6-2 or TRBV6-3 and J usage is TRBJ2-1, with TRBD2 matching 7 bases. Trimming removed 4 bases from V and 0 bases from J; junction bases left unmatched: 9. Germline V gene lookup returns CDR1 MNHEY and CDR2 SVGEGT. The CDR3 totals 17 residues. Partial CDR3 DNA: TGTGCCAGCAGTTTGGCAAGCGGGGTGAGCTCCTACAATGAG. Residues: CASSLASGVSSYNE. Given in full, the CDR3 is CASSLASGVSSYNEQFF.

Notes on this clone: The read ends 3 residues shy of where the CDR3 ends; the end is completed using the germline J gene. This rearrangement joins TRBV6-2 or TRBV6-3 to TRBJ2-1; D not certain. The V and J ends lost 10 bases and 0 bases respectively, with 10 bases between them. This CDR3 region has 13 residues. Germline assignment: CDR1 MNHEY and CDR2 SVGEGT. The CDR3: CATEYSSYNEQFF. The sequenced part of the CDR3 DNA is TGTGCCACCGAATATAGCTCCTACAATGAG.

With respect to this clone: The read gets to within 3 residues of the CDR3 end, and the germline J gene fills in the rest. The rearrangement links TRBV20-1 to TRBJ1-2; 10 bases match TRBD1. The V gene end was trimmed by 5 bases and the J gene end by 4 bases; junction bases not matched to a gene: 13. The CDR3 covers 16 residues. Germline V gene sequence: CDR1 DFQATT, CDR2 SNEGSKA (reference sequence). The sequenced CDR3 bases are TGCAGTGCTTCTTTTCCCGGGGACAGGGGTGCCTATGGC. Protein product: CSASFPGDRGAYG. From start to end, the CDR3 is CSASFPGDRGAYGYTF.

Details on this clone: The read terminates 3 residues ahead of where the CDR3 ends, so the germline J gene completes it. The gene calls are TRBV18 and TRBJ2-5; possible D gene TRBD2, 6 bases. The V and J ends lost 1 base and 3 bases respectively, with 9 bases between them. The CDR3 spans 14 residues. Germline V gene data show CDR1 as KGHSH and CDR2 as LQKENI. The CDR3 reads CASSPQRAEETQYF. The CDR3 bases that were read are TGTGCCAGCTCACCACAGCGGGCCGAAGAGACC.

The CDR3 here is CASSLGQNSNQPQHF. The CDR3 bases that were read are TGTGCCAGCAGCTTAGGACAGAATAGCAATCAGCCC. The V gene is TRBV7-2, the J gene TRBJ1-5, with D possibly matching TRBD1 (5 bases). The read terminates 3 residues ahead of where the CDR3 ends, so the germline J gene completes it. The CDR3 is 15 amino acids. CDR1 is SGHTA, CDR2 FQGNSA, per germline. Trimming took off 1 base at V and 0 bases at J, with 7 bases between the two ends.

About this clone itself: The read terminates 3 residues before the CDR3 end, so the remaining end is supplied by the germline J gene. This chain uses TRBV30 with TRBJ2-3, with a weak D call TRBD2 (6 bases). Germline CDR1 and CDR2: GTSNPN and SVGIG (reference sequence). The CDR3 is 14 residues long. The CDR3 region is CAWSAGYSNQPQYF. Incomplete CDR3 DNA: TGTGCCTGGTCAGCGGGTTATAGCAATCAGCCG. Full variable domain (outside the CDR3, taken from reference TRBV30 and TRBJ2-3): SQTIHQWPATLVQPVGSPLSLECTVEGTSNPNLYWYRQAAGRGLQLLFYSVGIGQISSEVPQNLSASRPQDRQFILSSKKLLLSDSGFYLCAWSAGYSNQPQYFGPGTRLTVL.

CDR3 DNA (partial): TGTGCCAGCAGTGAAGCGGGGCTAGCGGGGGGTTTCAATGAG. Translation: CASSEAGLAGGFNE. The CDR3 in full is CASSEAGLAGGFNEQFF. This sequence joins TRBV2 and TRBJ2-1; the match to TRBD2 covers 11 bases. Read coverage stops 3 residues before the CDR3 terminus; the germline J gene supplies the remainder. The CDR3 extends over 17 amino acids. The germline CDR1 and CDR2 sequences are SNHLY and FYNNEI. The J segment lost 6 bases and the V segment lost 0 bases, leaving 7 bases of the junction unmatched. Variable domain in full (rest from reference TRBV2 and TRBJ2-1): EPEVTQTPSHQVTQMGQEVILRCVPISNHLYFYWYRQILGQKVEFLVSFYNNEISEKSEIFDDQFSVERPDGSNFTLKIRSTKLEDSAMYFCASSEAGLAGGFNEQFFGPGTRLTVL.

About this clone itself: The missing CDR3 end, 3 residues past where the read stops, is filled in from the germline J gene. The genes are TRBV7-8 and TRBJ2-7; D is possibly TRBD1 (9 bases). V lost 4 bases to trimming and J lost 6 bases, with 22 bases between them. Germline V CDR1 and CDR2: SGHVS, FQNEAQ. The CDR3 totals 16 residues. The sequenced part of the CDR3 DNA is TGTGCCAGCAGCTCGGGGGGGACGACAGGGGGGGGCGAG. Protein sequence: CASSSGGTTGGGE. The whole CDR3 sequence is CASSSGGTTGGGEQYF.

Concerning this clone itself: Read coverage stops 3 residues before the CDR3 terminus; the germline J gene supplies the remainder. The chain has TRBV20-1 and TRBJ1-6; D is unclear. The germline V gene encodes CDR1 DFQATT and CDR2 SNEGSKA (reference sequence). This CDR3 is 12 amino acids long. The V end was cut by 5 bases, the J end by 9 bases, with 11 bases between. The sequenced part of the CDR3 DNA is TGCAGTGCTGGTAGCATGGGTTCACCC. Protein: CSAGSMGSP. The CDR3 reads in full as CSAGSMGSPLHF.

For this clone: The CDR3 goes on 3 residues after the read ends, and that part is filled in from the germline J gene. The chain has TRBV7-2 and TRBJ2-5, with D possibly being TRBD1 (6 bases). V lost 3 bases and J 4 bases, leaving 12 bases between the germline ends. From germline, CDR1 is SGHTA and CDR2 FQGNSA. The CDR3 sequence is 14 residues long. The sequenced part of the CDR3 DNA is TGTGCCAGCAGCTTTCAGGGGCAAAGAGAGACC. As protein: CASSFQGQRET. The full CDR3 reads CASSFQGQRETQYF.

A remark on this clone: From the germline J gene comes the end of the CDR3, since the read stops 3 residues before it. This chain uses TRBV29-1 with TRBJ1-1, with D tentatively TRBD1 (5 bases). This CDR3 region has 15 residues. V lost 4 bases, J lost 1 base, and 16 bases lay in between. Germline CDR1 and CDR2: SQVTM and ANQGSEA. The DNA read from the CDR3 is TGCAGCGTTGGCACGGGGTGGGGGGGGAACACTGAA. Its protein product is CSVGTGWGGNTE. The full CDR3 reads CSVGTGWGGNTEAFF. The whole variable domain, remainder taken from reference TRBV29-1 and TRBJ1-1, is SAVISQKPSRDICQRGTSLTIQCQVDSQVTMMFWYRQQPGQSLTLIATANQGSEATYESGFVIDKFPISRPNLTFSTLTVSNMSPEDSSIYLCSVGTGWGGNTEAFFGQGTRLTVV.

Comment on this clone: With the read ending 3 residues before the CDR3 end, the germline J gene is used to fill in that end. The chain uses TRBV20-1 and TRBJ1-1; 8 nucleotides line up with TRBD1. This CDR3 is built from 11 residues. Germline loops: CDR1 DFQATT, CDR2 SNEGSKA (reference sequence). Trimming cost V 8 bases and J 5 bases; bases outside gene matches: 4. The sequenced part of the CDR3 DNA is TGCAGTATTACAGGGGGGACTGAA. Its protein product is CSITGGTE. The entire CDR3 sequence reads CSITGGTEAFF.

About this clone itself: Read sequence stops 3 residues before the CDR3 end, and the germline J gene provides the missing end. The chain combines TRBV5-5 with TRBJ2-3, with D maybe TRBD2 (5 bases). V lost 0 bases and J 5 bases, leaving 7 bases between the germline ends. Germline V lookup: CDR1 SGHKS, CDR2 YYEKEE (reference sequence). The CDR3 totals 13 residues. The CDR3 here is CASSLAAEDTQYF. Partial CDR3 DNA: TGTGCCAGCAGCTTGGCAGCGGAAGATACG.

As regards this clone: The CDR3 extends 3 residues past the end of the read, so its final part is completed from the germline J gene. The chain couples TRBV20-1 to TRBJ2-1; TRBD1 matches at 9 bases. Germline lookup yields CDR1 DFQATT and CDR2 SNEGSKA (reference sequence). J lost 6 bases, V lost 4 bases, and 4 bases had no gene match. This CDR3 is 13 amino acids long. The part of the CDR3 DNA that was read is TGCAGTGCTATAAGGACAGGGGCCAATGAG. It translates to CSAIRTGANE. The CDR3 in full is CSAIRTGANEQFF.

A word on this clone: The read falls 3 residues short of the CDR3 end, and the missing part is taken from the germline J gene. The J gene is TRBJ1-2, the V gene TRBV27, with 8 nucleotides matching TRBD1. V lost 5 bases, J lost 4 bases, and 3 bases stayed unmatched. Germline lookup yields CDR1 MNHEY and CDR2 SMNVEV (reference sequence). The CDR3 runs to 13 residues. Partial CDR3 DNA: TGTGCCAGCAGTGAAGACAGGGGCTATGGC. This sequence encodes CASSEDRGYG. The full CDR3 protein reads CASSEDRGYGYTF.

As to this clone: The sequence runs out 3 residues before the end of the CDR3; the remainder is reconstructed from the germline J gene. The chain employs TRBV20-1 and TRBJ1-5; D might be TRBD1 (5 bases). In germline, CDR1 is DFQATT, CDR2 SNEGSKA (reference sequence). The V end was cut by 1 base, the J end by 1 base, with 17 bases between. The CDR3 sequence is 17 residues long. This CDR3 reads CSARALGRGVSNQPQHF. The CDR3 DNA, read in part, is TGCAGTGCTAGAGCCCTGGGGAGGGGCGTGAGCAATCAGCCC.

With respect to this clone: The sequence runs out 3 residues before the end of the CDR3; the remainder is reconstructed from the germline J gene. The rearrangement links TRBV30 to TRBJ2-3, with D possibly matching TRBD2 (5 bases). CDR1 GTSNPN and CDR2 SVGIG come from the germline V gene (reference sequence). CDR3 length: 13 residues. The V and J ends lost 2 bases and 1 base respectively, with 7 bases between them. CDR3 amino acids: CAWSLGGTDTQYF. CDR3 bases read: TGTGCCTGGAGTCTCGGGGGCACAGATACG.

As regards this clone: The CDR3 is cut off 3 residues early in the read; its end comes from the germline J gene. The rearrangement links TRBV20-1 to TRBJ2-1; D remains unclear. V was cut by 5 bases and J by 8 bases, with 13 bases left in between. The germline V gene encodes CDR1 DFQATT and CDR2 SNEGSKA (reference sequence). This CDR3 is 12 amino acids long. This chain's CDR3 is CSADGYQDEQFF. The sequenced CDR3 bases are TGCAGTGCTGACGGCTACCAGGATGAG.

With respect to this clone: The observed sequence ends 3 residues before the CDR3 terminus, with the missing tail filled in from the germline J gene. The V and J genes are TRBV11-1 and TRBJ2-2, with D possibly TRBD1 on 5 matching bases. V was cut by 0 bases and J by 4 bases, with 6 bases left in between. Germline CDR1 reads SGHAT; CDR2 reads FQDESV (reference sequence). The length of the CDR3 is 14 residues. Incomplete CDR3 DNA: TGTGCCAGCAGCTTAGCGCAGGGCACCGGGGAG. Translating it yields CASSLAQGTGE. The whole CDR3 protein reads CASSLAQGTGELFF.